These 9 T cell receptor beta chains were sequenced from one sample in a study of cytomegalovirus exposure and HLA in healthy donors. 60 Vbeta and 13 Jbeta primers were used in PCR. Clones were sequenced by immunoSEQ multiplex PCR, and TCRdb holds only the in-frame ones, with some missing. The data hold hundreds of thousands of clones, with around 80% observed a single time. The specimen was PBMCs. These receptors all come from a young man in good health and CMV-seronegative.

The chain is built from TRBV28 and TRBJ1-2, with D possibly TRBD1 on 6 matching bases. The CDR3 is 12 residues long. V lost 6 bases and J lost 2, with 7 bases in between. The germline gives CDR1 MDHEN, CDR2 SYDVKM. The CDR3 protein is CASSDRNYGYTF. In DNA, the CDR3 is TGTGCCAGCAGCGACAGGAACTATGGCTACACCTTC.

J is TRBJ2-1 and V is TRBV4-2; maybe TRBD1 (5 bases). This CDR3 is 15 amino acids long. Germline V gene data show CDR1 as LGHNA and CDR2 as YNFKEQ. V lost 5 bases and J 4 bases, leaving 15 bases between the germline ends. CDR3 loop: CASSNRTRVYNEQFF. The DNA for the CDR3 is TGTGCCAGCAGCAACAGGACCCGGGTTTACAATGAGCAGTTCTTC.

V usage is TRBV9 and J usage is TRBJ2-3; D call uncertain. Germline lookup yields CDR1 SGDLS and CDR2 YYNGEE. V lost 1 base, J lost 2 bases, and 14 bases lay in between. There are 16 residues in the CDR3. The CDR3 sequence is CASSVTALVITDTQYF. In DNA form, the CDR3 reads TGTGCCAGCAGCGTAACCGCCCTAGTGATCACAGATACGCAGTATTTT. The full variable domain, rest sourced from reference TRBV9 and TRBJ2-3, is DSGVTQTPKHLITATGQRVTLRCSPRSGDLSVYWYQQSLDQGLQFLIQYYNGEERAKGNILERFSAQQFPDLHSELNLSSLELGDSALYFCASSVTALVITDTQYFGPGTRLTVL.

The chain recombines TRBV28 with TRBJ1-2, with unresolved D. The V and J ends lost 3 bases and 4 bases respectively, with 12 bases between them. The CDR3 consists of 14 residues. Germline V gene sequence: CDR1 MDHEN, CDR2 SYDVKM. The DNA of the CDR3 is TGTGCCAGCAGTTTTCATGAACCGAGCTATGGCTACACCTTC. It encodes CASSFHEPSYGYTF.

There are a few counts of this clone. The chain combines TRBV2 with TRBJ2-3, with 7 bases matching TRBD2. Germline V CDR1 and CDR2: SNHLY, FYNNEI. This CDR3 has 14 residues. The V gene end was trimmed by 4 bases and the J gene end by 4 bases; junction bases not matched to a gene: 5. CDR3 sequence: CASSGEGGPDTQYF. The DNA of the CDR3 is TGTGCCAGCAGTGGGGAGGGAGGGCCAGATACGCAGTATTTT. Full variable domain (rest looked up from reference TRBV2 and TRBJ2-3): EPEVTQTPSHQVTQMGQEVILRCVPISNHLYFYWYRQILGQKVEFLVSFYNNEISEKSEIFDDQFSVERPDGSNFTLKIRSTKLEDSAMYFCASSGEGGPDTQYFGPGTRLTVL.

The CDR3 loop reads CASSTGTQISYNEQFF. The CDR3 coding sequence is TGTGCCAGCAGTACCGGGACACAAATCTCCTACAATGAGCAGTTCTTC. The V gene is TRBV2, the J gene TRBJ2-1; D possibly corresponds to TRBD1 (6 bases). CDR3 size: 16 residues. Trimming took off 5 bases at V and 0 bases at J, with 14 bases between the two ends. The V gene's germline CDR1 is SNHLY and CDR2 FYNNEI.

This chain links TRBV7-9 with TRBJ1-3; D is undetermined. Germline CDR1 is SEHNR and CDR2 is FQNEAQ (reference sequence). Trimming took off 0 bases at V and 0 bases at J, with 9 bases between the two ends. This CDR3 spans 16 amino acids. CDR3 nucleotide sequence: TGTGCCAGCAGCTTAGCGCAGTCCCTCTCTGGAAACACCATATATTTT. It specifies CASSLAQSLSGNTIYF.

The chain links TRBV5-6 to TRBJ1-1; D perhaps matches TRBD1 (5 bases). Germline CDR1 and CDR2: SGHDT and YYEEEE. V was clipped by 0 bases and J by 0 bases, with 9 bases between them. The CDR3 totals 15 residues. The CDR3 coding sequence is TGTGCCAGCAGCTTGGTCGGCAGGGTGAACACTGAAGCTTTCTTT. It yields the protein CASSLVGRVNTEAFF.

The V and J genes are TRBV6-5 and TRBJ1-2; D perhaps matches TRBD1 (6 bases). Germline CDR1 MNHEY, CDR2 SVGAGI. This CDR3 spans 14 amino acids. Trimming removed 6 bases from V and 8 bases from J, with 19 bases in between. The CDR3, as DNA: TGTGCCAGCAGGGAGGAACAGGGAAGGTGGGGCTACACCTTC. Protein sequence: CASREEQGRWGYTF.